This paragraph reports one T cell receptor (beta chain). This may be a read error, as it is one base from a much larger clone. From germline, CDR1 is SGHVS and CDR2 FQNEAQ. The CDR3 has 15 residues. Time point: persistent/refractory GD, antithyroid drugs over 5 years with positive TRAb. The TCR library was made from RNA that had been extracted from PBMCs in TRIzol. The sample comes from a study of regulatory T cells in long-lasting Graves disease. Through Arm-PCR of CDR3 regions and iRepertoire HTBI primers, TCR beta libraries were built. TCRdb reprocessed the multiplex PCR reads with MiXCR, giving one entry per CDR3 protein. Of 300,000 or so distinct CDR3 sequences in the sample, roughly 21% were seen once.

The chain has TRBV7-8 and TRBJ2-5; weak D call: TRBD1 (5 bases). The sequence was collected from a female donor with Graves disease. The sample here was peripheral blood mononuclear cells (PBMCs), taken when the disease was refractory, from a patient treated with antithyroid drugs. The CDR3 reads CASSLAGLVQGTQYF. CDR3 DNA sequence: TGTGCCAGCAGCTTAGCGGGGCTAGTGCAAGGGACCCAGTACTTC.